One and the same sample provided the 10 T cell receptor beta chains below, sequenced in a study of cytomegalovirus exposure and HLA in healthy donors. The PCR had 60 Vbeta and 13 Jbeta primers. Data came from immunoSEQ multiplex PCR; TCRdb stores just in-frame clones and leaves some out. Of approximately 190,000 clones listed, roughly 80% are singletons. The sample was PBMCs. The receptors stem from a woman under 40 in good health and CMV-seropositive.

This rearrangement joins TRBV6-5 to TRBJ2-1; no firm D call. The CDR3 runs to 16 residues. Trimming left V 2 bases short and J 0 bases short, with 11 bases between. Germline-derived CDR1 and CDR2 are MNHEY and SVGAGI. This chain's CDR3 is CASSYRRLSSYNEQFF. CDR3 DNA sequence: TGTGCCAGCAGTTACCGGCGGTTGAGCTCCTACAATGAGCAGTTCTTC.

The chain employs TRBV25-1 and TRBJ1-1; possible D gene TRBD1, 5 bases. Germline loops: CDR1 MGHDK, CDR2 SYGVNS. This CDR3 is built from 15 residues. V lost 10 bases to trimming and J lost 1 base, with 19 bases between them. CDR3 sequence: CATQSRGGWNTEAFF. The CDR3 nucleotides are TGTGCCACCCAGTCACGGGGGGGTTGGAACACTGAAGCTTTCTTT.

This chain joins TRBV7-9 and TRBJ2-6, with TRBD1 as a possible D gene (6 bases). This CDR3 is 16 amino acids long. Germline V gene sequence: CDR1 SEHNR, CDR2 FQNEAQ (reference sequence). V was shortened by 7 bases and J by 0 bases, with 13 bases between the two germline ends. The CDR3 here is CASITGWDSGANVLTF. The DNA of the CDR3 is TGTGCCAGCATTACAGGGTGGGACTCTGGGGCCAACGTCCTGACTTTC.

V and J are TRBV19 and TRBJ2-7, with a tentative D call TRBD2 (7 bases). Trimming removed 3 bases from V and 4 bases from J, with 13 bases in between. Per germline, CDR1 LNHDA and CDR2 SQIVND (reference sequence). The CDR3 totals 14 residues. The CDR3, as DNA: TGTGCCAGTAGTATTTCCAGGGGAGGGTACGAGCAGTACTTC. Residues: CASSISRGGYEQYF.

V gene TRBV7-6 combines with J gene TRBJ1-1, with 8 bases aligning to TRBD1. The germline gives CDR1 SGHVS, CDR2 FNYEAQ. V shed 4 bases and J 7 bases; nucleotides not matched to a gene: 17. The CDR3 extends over 17 amino acids. CDR3 residues: CASSWQQLRQGRSEAFF. The CDR3 DNA is TGTGCCAGCAGCTGGCAACAACTAAGACAGGGGAGGAGTGAAGCTTTCTTT. Combining the CDR3 with reference TRBV7-6 and TRBJ1-1 gives the whole variable domain GAGVSQSPRYKVTKRGQDVALRCDPISGHVSLYWYRQALGQGPEFLTYFNYEAQQDKSGLPNDRFSAERPEGSISTLTIQRTEQRDSAMYRCASSWQQLRQGRSEAFFGQGTRLTVV.

This rearrangement joins TRBV5-1 to TRBJ2-5; 10 bases agree with TRBD2. V lost 7 bases to trimming and J lost 4 bases; unmatched junction nucleotides: 4. The length of the CDR3 is 13 residues. Germline CDR1 SGHRS, CDR2 YFSETQ. CDR3 nucleotides: TGCGCCAGCGGACGACTAGCGGGAGAGACCCAGTACTTC. It codes for CASGRLAGETQYF.

The chain combines TRBV19 with TRBJ1-5; 7 bases map to TRBD1. V lost 6 bases and J lost 5; bases outside the gene matches: 4. Germline V gene data show CDR1 as LNHDA and CDR2 as SQIVND (reference sequence). This CDR3 contains 13 residues. CDR3 sequence (DNA): TGTGCCAGTAGAGACGACAGGGATCAGCCCCAGCATTTT. It codes for CASRDDRDQPQHF.

This clone showed up just once. The chain joins TRBV18 to TRBJ1-1; 7 bases map to TRBD1. V trimming: 6 bases; J trimming: 3 bases; junction bases outside the gene matches: 4. Germline CDR1 and CDR2: KGHSH and LQKENI. The CDR3 runs to 13 residues. The DNA of the CDR3 is TGTGCCAGCTCCTCCGGACAGGACACTGAAGCTTTCTTT. It is translated as CASSSGQDTEAFF.

The chain has TRBV29-1 and TRBJ2-7; maybe TRBD2 (6 bases). The CDR3 is 13 amino acids. The germline V gene has CDR1 SQVTM and CDR2 ANQGSEA. The V gene lost 1 base and the J gene lost 6 bases, with 13 bases spanning the gap. For the CDR3, the DNA is TGCAGCGTTGAAGCCCCGACTAGTGGCGAGCAGTACTTC. Its translation is CSVEAPTSGEQYF.

This sequence joins TRBV28 and TRBJ1-6; D not resolved. V was pared by 3 bases and J by 0 bases, with 6 bases between. Germline CDR1 is MDHEN and CDR2 is SYDVKM. The CDR3 is 15 amino acids. The CDR3 nucleotides read TGTGCCAGCAGTTTTGCGCGCTCCTATAATTCACCCCTCCACTTT. As protein: CASSFARSYNSPLHF.